This TCR beta chain was recovered during a study of blood T cell repertoires in COVID-19. At the level of the study: The analysed material was cDNA or gDNA that came from T cells, B-cell-depleted T cells, or PBMCs.

In the authors' workflow: Scientists estimated how many nucleated cells there were by amplifying reference gene primers. Here immunoSEQ multiplex PCR was the method, and the copy in TCRdb shows in-frame clones only, minus some. That table is the source of V, J and clone size, and D and trimming were worked out from the DNA. The data show 250,000 to 350,000 clones, with around 89% seen just once and 3.5% to 5% held by the top ten. The germline V gene encodes CDR1 MNHEY and CDR2 SVGEGT. J was trimmed by 3 bases and V by 0 bases; bases with no gene match: 6. This CDR3 contains 16 residues. Residents of about two dozen US areas, aged about 18 to 95 years, made up the participants. Participants' reported clinical history set cohort assignment. This clone was seen a handful of times.

The sequence was obtained from a young woman with acute COVID-19. The chain joins TRBV6-2 or TRBV6-3 to TRBJ1-2, with 8 bases fitting TRBD1. The sample taken for sequencing was PBMCs or T cells enriched from blood (not recorded which). The chain's CDR3 is CASSYSDRELDYGYTF. The DNA of the CDR3 is TGTGCCAGCAGTTACTCGGACAGGGAATTGGACTATGGCTACACCTTC.